This TCR beta chain emerged from a study of shared clonotypes between healthy human individuals. Measured with immunoSEQ multiplex PCR; TCRdb has only the in-frame clones, and not every one. This sample has about 2 million clones, with roughly 95% found just once. About this clone: Its antigen is unidentified.

The study's findings and limits: Generally, naive subsets came out with larger estimated richness than memory subsets. A reduction in generation probabilities was seen for non-shared clonotypes relative to those shared by all four donors. The expectation was that sequencing depth would affect clonotype sharing among donors.

J lost 4 bases, V lost 5 bases, and 10 bases had no gene match. The CDR3 runs 15 residues. The germline V gene encodes CDR1 MDHEN and CDR2 SYDVKM. The TCR sequence derives from a man aged 18 to 35 in good health. Sequences were obtained from naive CD4+ T cells sorted from blood. The subset is: CD45RA+ positively selected. V and J are TRBV28 and TRBJ1-2, with 7 nucleotides matching TRBD1. The CDR3 DNA follows: TGTGCCAGCAGTGAACCATCCGGGACAGCCTATGGCTACACCTTC. It yields the protein CASSEPSGTAYGYTF.